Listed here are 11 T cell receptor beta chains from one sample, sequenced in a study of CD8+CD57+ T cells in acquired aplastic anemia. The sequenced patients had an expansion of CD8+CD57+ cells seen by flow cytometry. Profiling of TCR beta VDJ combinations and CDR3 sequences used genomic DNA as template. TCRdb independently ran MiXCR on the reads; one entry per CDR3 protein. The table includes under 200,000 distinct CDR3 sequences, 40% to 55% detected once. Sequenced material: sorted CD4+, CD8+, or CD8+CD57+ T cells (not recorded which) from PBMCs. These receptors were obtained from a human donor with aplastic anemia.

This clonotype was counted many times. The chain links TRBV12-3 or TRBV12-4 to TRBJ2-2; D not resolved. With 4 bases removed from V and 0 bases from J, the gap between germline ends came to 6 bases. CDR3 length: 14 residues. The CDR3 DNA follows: TGTGCCAGCAGTTCCTTAACGAACACCGGGGAGCTGTTTTTT. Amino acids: CASSSLTNTGELFF.

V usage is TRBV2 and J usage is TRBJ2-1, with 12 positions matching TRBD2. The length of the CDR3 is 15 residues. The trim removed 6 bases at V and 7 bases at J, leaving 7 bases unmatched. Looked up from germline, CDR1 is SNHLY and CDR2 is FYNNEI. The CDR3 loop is CASSLGLAGMNEQFF. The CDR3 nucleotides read TGTGCCAGCAGCTTAGGACTAGCGGGAATGAATGAGCAGTTCTTC.

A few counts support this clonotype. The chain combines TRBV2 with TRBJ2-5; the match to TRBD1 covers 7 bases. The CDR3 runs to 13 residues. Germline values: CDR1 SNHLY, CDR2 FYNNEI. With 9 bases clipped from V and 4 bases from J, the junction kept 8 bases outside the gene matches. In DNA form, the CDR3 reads TGTGCCAGAAGACAGGGCCTGAGAGAGACCCAGTACTTC. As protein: CARRQGLRETQYF.

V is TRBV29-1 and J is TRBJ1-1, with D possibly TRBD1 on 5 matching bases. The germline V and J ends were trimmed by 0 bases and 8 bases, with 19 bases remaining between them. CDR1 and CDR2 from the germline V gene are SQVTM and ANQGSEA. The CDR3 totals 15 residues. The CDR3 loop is CSVEEAPGTGGEAFF. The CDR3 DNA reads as TGCAGCGTTGAAGAAGCCCCTGGGACCGGTGGAGAAGCTTTCTTT.

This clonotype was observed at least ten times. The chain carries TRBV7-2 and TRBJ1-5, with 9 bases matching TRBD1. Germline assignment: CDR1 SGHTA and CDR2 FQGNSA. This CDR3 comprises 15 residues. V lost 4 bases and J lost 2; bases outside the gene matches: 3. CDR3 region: CASSSGQGGNQPQHF. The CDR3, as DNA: TGTGCCAGCAGCTCGGGACAGGGAGGCAATCAGCCCCAGCATTTT.

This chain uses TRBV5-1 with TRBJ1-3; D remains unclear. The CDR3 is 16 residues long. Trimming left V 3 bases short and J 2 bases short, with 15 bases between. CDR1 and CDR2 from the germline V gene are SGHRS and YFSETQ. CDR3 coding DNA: TGCGCCAGCAGCTCCGATGGCGGTGGAGCTGGAAACACCATATATTTT. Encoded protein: CASSSDGGGAGNTIYF.

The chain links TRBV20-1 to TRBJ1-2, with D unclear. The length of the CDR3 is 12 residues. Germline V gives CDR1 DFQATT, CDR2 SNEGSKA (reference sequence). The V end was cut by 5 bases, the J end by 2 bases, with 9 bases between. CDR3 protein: CSAADENYGYTF. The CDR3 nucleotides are TGCAGTGCTGCTGACGAGAACTATGGCTACACCTTC.

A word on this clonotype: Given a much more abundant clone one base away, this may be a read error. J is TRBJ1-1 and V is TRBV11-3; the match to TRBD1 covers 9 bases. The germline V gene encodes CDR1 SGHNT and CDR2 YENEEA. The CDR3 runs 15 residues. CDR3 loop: CTSKGTGWVNTEAFF. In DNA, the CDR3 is TGTACCAGTAAAGGGACAGGGTGGGTCAACACTGAAGCTTTCTTT.

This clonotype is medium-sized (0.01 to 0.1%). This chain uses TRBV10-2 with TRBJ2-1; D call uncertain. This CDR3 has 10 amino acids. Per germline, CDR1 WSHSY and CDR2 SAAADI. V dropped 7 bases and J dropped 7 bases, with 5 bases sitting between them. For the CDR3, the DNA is TGCGCCAGCAACCTAAATGAGCAGTTCTTC. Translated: CASNLNEQFF.

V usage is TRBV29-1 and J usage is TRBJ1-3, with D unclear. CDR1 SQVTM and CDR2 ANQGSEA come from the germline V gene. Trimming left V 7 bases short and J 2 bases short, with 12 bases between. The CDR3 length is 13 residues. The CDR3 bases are TGCAGCGCTCCGGAAAGCGCTGGAAACACCATATATTTT. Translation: CSAPESAGNTIYF.

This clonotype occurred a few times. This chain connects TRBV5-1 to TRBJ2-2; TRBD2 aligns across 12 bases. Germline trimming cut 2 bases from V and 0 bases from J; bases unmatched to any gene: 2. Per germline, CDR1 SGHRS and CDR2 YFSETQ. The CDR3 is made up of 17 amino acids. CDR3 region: CASSFLAGGPNTGELFF. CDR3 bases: TGCGCCAGCAGCTTCCTAGCGGGGGGGCCGAACACCGGGGAGCTGTTTTTT. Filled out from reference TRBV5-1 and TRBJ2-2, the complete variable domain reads KAGVTQTPRYLIKTRGQQVTLSCSPISGHRSVSWYQQTPGQGLQFLFEYFSETQRNKGNFPGRFSGRQFSNSRSEMNVSTLELGDSALYLCASSFLAGGPNTGELFFGEGSRLTVL.